Shown below are 12 T cell receptor beta chains from a single sample sequenced in a study of blood T cell repertoires in COVID-19. Profiled with immunoSEQ multiplex PCR; TCRdb holds only in-frame clones, not every one. The data show about 240,000 clones, more than 80% seen once. Sequenced material: peripheral blood. The receptors come from an elderly woman with COVID-19, enrolled during active disease.

V is TRBV4-1 and J is TRBJ2-3, with D perhaps TRBD1 (7 bases). Germline V gives CDR1 MGHRA, CDR2 YSYEKL. Trimming shortened V by 4 bases and J by 5 bases, and 16 bases separated the two germline ends. This CDR3 contains 15 residues. The CDR3 nucleotides read TGCGCCAGCAGCCTCTCACCTCAGGGGGGAGATACGCAGTATTTT. Its protein product is CASSLSPQGGDTQYF.

This clone has more than one count but fewer than ten. The chain combines TRBV30 with TRBJ1-5; possibly TRBD1 for D (6 bases). Looked up from germline, CDR1 is GTSNPN and CDR2 is SVGIG (reference sequence). The CDR3 consists of 17 residues. The germline V and J ends were trimmed by 0 bases and 0 bases, with 15 bases remaining between them. The DNA for the CDR3 is TGTGCCTGGAGTGTAAATGGCAGGGGATATAGCAATCAGCCCCAGCATTTT. Translated, it gives CAWSVNGRGYSNQPQHF.

This chain uses TRBV11-2 with TRBJ1-5, with D perhaps matching TRBD1 (6 bases). The CDR3 sequence is 16 residues long. CDR1 SGHAT and CDR2 FQNNGV come from the germline V gene. Trimming left V 4 bases short and J 2 bases short, with 15 bases between. In nucleotides, the CDR3 is TGTGCCAGCAGCTCCACAGCGGCAGGGGGCAATCAGCCCCAGCATTTT. This gives the protein CASSSTAAGGNQPQHF. The full variable domain, completed using reference TRBV11-2 and TRBJ1-5, is EAGVAQSPRYKIIEKRQSVAFWCNPISGHATLYWYQQILGQGPKLLIQFQNNGVVDDSQLPKDRFSAERLKGVDSTLKIQPAKLEDSAVYLCASSSTAAGGNQPQHFGDGTRLSIL.

This chain links TRBV5-1 with TRBJ2-7, with D possibly matching TRBD1 (5 bases). The germline V and J ends were trimmed by 4 bases and 3 bases, with 14 bases remaining between them. This CDR3 has 14 amino acids. CDR1 SGHRS and CDR2 YFSETQ come from the germline V gene. This chain's CDR3 is CASSPEDTNYEQYF. The CDR3 bases are TGCGCCAGCAGCCCAGAGGACACTAACTACGAGCAGTACTTC.

J is TRBJ1-2 and V is TRBV6-2 or TRBV6-3; TRBD1 matches at 9 bases. The CDR3 has 15 amino acids. Unmatched junction bases numbered 4, after V lost 2 bases and J lost 3 bases. The germline V gene encodes CDR1 MNHEY and CDR2 SVGEGT. The CDR3, as DNA: TGTGCCAGCAGTTACAGAGGACAGGGGCACTATGGCTACACCTTC. This codes for CASSYRGQGHYGYTF.

The V and J genes are TRBV7-3 and TRBJ2-7; 7 bases align to TRBD1. After removal of 3 bases from V and 6 bases from J, the junction contained 5 bases not matched to a gene. Germline lookup yields CDR1 SGHTA and CDR2 FQGTGA. The CDR3 is 13 residues long. CDR3 region: CASSFKGGAEQYF. The CDR3 region has the DNA TGTGCCAGCAGCTTTAAAGGGGGCGCCGAGCAGTACTTC.

The V gene is TRBV15, the J gene TRBJ2-7; D remains unclear. Trimming shortened V by 3 bases and J by 3 bases, and 18 bases separated the two germline ends. Per germline, CDR1 LNHNV and CDR2 YYDKDF (reference sequence). The CDR3 is 16 residues long. CDR3 DNA sequence: TGTGCCACCAGCAGGTACGCCTCAGGCAGATTCTACGAGCAGTACTTC. Its protein product is CATSRYASGRFYEQYF.

V gene TRBV9 combines with J gene TRBJ2-7; D possibly corresponds to TRBD1 (7 bases). Germline values: CDR1 SGDLS, CDR2 YYNGEE. The CDR3 has 15 residues. V dropped 3 bases and J dropped 4 bases, with 17 bases sitting between them. CDR3: CASSEGPGGLYEQYF. The CDR3 nucleotides read TGTGCCAGCAGCGAGGGGCCAGGGGGGTTATACGAGCAGTACTTC. The full variable domain, rest sourced from reference TRBV9 and TRBJ2-7, is DSGVTQTPKHLITATGQRVTLRCSPRSGDLSVYWYQQSLDQGLQFLIQYYNGEERAKGNILERFSAQQFPDLHSELNLSSLELGDSALYFCASSEGPGGLYEQYFGPGTRLTVT.

In DNA form, the CDR3 reads TGTGCCAGCAGTTTAGTCGGGAACACTGAAGCTTTCTTT. The encoded protein is CASSLVGNTEAFF. V gene TRBV28 combines with J gene TRBJ1-1; unclear D gene. Germline values: CDR1 MDHEN, CDR2 SYDVKM. CDR3 length equals 13 residues. V was trimmed by 2 bases and J by 1 base, leaving 5 bases between them. Combining the CDR3 with reference TRBV28 and TRBJ1-1 gives the whole variable domain DVKVTQSSRYLVKRTGEKVFLECVQDMDHENMFWYRQDPGLGLRLIYFSYDVKMKEKGDIPEGYSVSREKKERFSLILESASTNQTSMYLCASSLVGNTEAFFGQGTRLTVV.

The chain links TRBV19 to TRBJ2-1; the match to TRBD2 covers 8 bases. This CDR3 is built from 13 residues. Germline V CDR1 and CDR2: LNHDA, SQIVND (reference sequence). Trimming at V came to 5 bases and at J to 12 bases, leaving 9 bases not matched to a gene. Here the CDR3 DNA reads TGTGCCAGTAGTTCCGTAGCGGGGTCCGGGCAGTTCTTC. It encodes CASSSVAGSGQFF.

The J gene is TRBJ2-3, the V gene TRBV3-1 (or the pseudogene TRBV3-2); TRBD2 agrees at 7 bases. Germline V gene lookup returns CDR1 LGHDT and CDR2 YNNKEL (reference sequence). J lost 3 bases, V lost 4 bases, and 4 bases had no gene match. This CDR3 has 14 residues. In DNA form, the CDR3 reads TGTGCCAGCAGCCGGCTAGCGGTGACAGATACGCAGTATTTT. It specifies CASSRLAVTDTQYF.

The V gene is TRBV6-5, the J gene TRBJ2-3; perhaps TRBD2 as D (6 bases). CDR3 length: 14 amino acids. The germline V gene has CDR1 MNHEY and CDR2 SVGAGI. V lost 2 bases and J 3 bases, leaving 9 bases between the germline ends. This chain's CDR3 is CASSYRGGTDTQYF. The CDR3 DNA follows: TGTGCCAGCAGTTACAGGGGAGGAACAGATACGCAGTATTTT.